This T cell receptor beta chain was sequenced for a study of Ad26.COV2.S vaccination and SARS-CoV-2 variants. Treatment noted: about 20 received Ad26.COV2.S at low or high dose, single or two shots; about 5 received placebo; per-sample allocation not given. Collection of samples fell on day 63 after the first vaccine or placebo injection. Within Boston, the person who donated was an adult of 18-55 years. From germline, CDR1 is LNHNV and CDR2 YYDKDF (reference sequence). The V gene lost 1 base and the J gene lost 0 bases, with 9 bases spanning the gap. This CDR3 spans 16 amino acids. Points from the study as a whole: The TCR breadth and depth analyses may have understated or missed part of the total T cell responses. Reportedly, spike-specific CD8+ and CD4+ T cell responses achieved substantial breadth once vaccination had taken place. The placebo group had lower spike-specific TCR breadth than the vaccine recipients did.

The protocol was immunoSEQ multiplex PCR, while the TCRdb copy is restricted to in-frame clones and leaves out a portion. This table has about 470,000 clones, 90% appearing once. In its sample, this clone was seen once. What it binds is not known. This material consisted of peripheral blood, taken in a trial of Ad26.COV2.S vaccine versus placebo. The clonotype comes from a person between 18 and 59 years old who received the Ad26.COV2.S COVID-19 vaccine or a placebo. The chain recombines TRBV15 with TRBJ1-4; possibly TRBD1 for D (5 bases). The CDR3 loop is CATSRGRGATNEKLFF. CDR3 DNA sequence: TGTGCCACCAGCAGAGGCCGAGGGGCAACTAATGAAAAACTGTTTTTT.